A single sample is the source of the 10 T cell receptor beta chains below, sequenced in a study of blood T cell repertoires in COVID-19 (dated by TCRdb to about 2020). The library was made by the immunoSEQ multiplex PCR assay. TCRdb limited this immuneACCESS table to in-frame rearrangements with V and J called. A share of clones is missing; checked studies link under half to unresolved V genes, and the rest is unexplained. Within this sample are under 150,000 clones, with roughly 80% of them counted one time only. The ten top clones hold 1.5% to 1.8% of the sample. The sample taken for sequencing was peripheral blood. All receptors come from a man aged 45-60 years with acute or convalescent COVID-19.

This clone was counted once. J is TRBJ1-2 and V is TRBV3-1 (or the pseudogene TRBV3-2); a possible D gene is TRBD1 (5 bases). The CDR3 is made up of 12 amino acids. CDR1 is LGHDT, CDR2 YNNKEL, per germline (reference sequence). V was pared by 10 bases and J by 4 bases, with 13 bases between. The CDR3 DNA is TGTGCCACGAGGGGCGGGATCTATGGCTACACCTTC. Encoded protein: CATRGGIYGYTF.

V and J are TRBV6-1 and TRBJ2-1; 9 nucleotides align to TRBD1. V lost 4 bases, J lost 0 bases, and 7 bases stayed unmatched. This CDR3 is built from 17 residues. The germline gives CDR1 MNHNS, CDR2 SASEGT. CDR3 sequence: CASSADRGSSSYNEQFF. CDR3 sequence (DNA): TGTGCCAGCAGTGCCGACAGGGGGTCCTCCTCCTACAATGAGCAGTTCTTC.

V gene TRBV6-5 combines with J gene TRBJ2-7, with a possible D match to TRBD1 (6 bases). The CDR3 extends over 15 amino acids. In germline, CDR1 is MNHEY, CDR2 SVGAGI. V was pared by 1 base and J by 6 bases, with 16 bases between. The CDR3 sequence: CASSYLSGVQGEQYF. In DNA, the CDR3 is TGTGCCAGCAGTTACTTGTCAGGGGTACAAGGCGAGCAGTACTTC.

This chain joins TRBV19 and TRBJ2-5; 10 bases agree with TRBD1. CDR1 and CDR2 from the germline V gene are LNHDA and SQIVND (reference sequence). V lost 3 bases, J lost 1 base, and 2 bases stayed unmatched. The CDR3 loop spans 15 amino acids. The CDR3 here is CASSMWDRGQETQYF. Here the CDR3 DNA reads TGTGCCAGTAGTATGTGGGACAGGGGCCAAGAGACCCAGTACTTC.

The V gene is TRBV9, the J gene TRBJ2-5, with D possibly TRBD2 on 7 matching bases. V lost 4 bases and J 5 bases, leaving 18 bases between the germline ends. Germline V gene data show CDR1 as SGDLS and CDR2 as YYNGEE. CDR3 length: 15 residues. The CDR3 spells CASSSETGGGETQYF. The CDR3 nucleotides read TGTGCCAGCAGCTCAGAGACAGGCGGGGGCGAGACCCAGTACTTC.

This clone was observed a few times. J is TRBJ2-3 and V is TRBV6-1; 10 bases line up with TRBD1. After removal of 4 bases from V and 5 bases from J, the junction contained 12 bases not matched to a gene. The CDR3 totals 17 residues. Germline V gene sequence: CDR1 MNHNS, CDR2 SASEGT. The CDR3 loop is CASSVTQTGGGGDTQYF. The CDR3 nucleotides are TGTGCCAGCAGTGTTACCCAGACAGGGGGCGGTGGAGATACGCAGTATTTT.

In this sample, this clone turned up a few times. The rearrangement links TRBV5-1 to TRBJ2-1; TRBD2 might be the D (7 bases). V gave up 6 bases and J gave up 6 bases, with 16 bases separating them. This CDR3 comprises 14 residues. Germline assignment: CDR1 SGHRS and CDR2 YFSETQ. The CDR3 sequence is CASTRGPGGNEQFF. CDR3 nucleotides: TGCGCCAGCACCAGGGGACCGGGGGGCAATGAGCAGTTCTTC.

The chain combines TRBV15 with TRBJ2-7; a weak D match, TRBD2 (6 bases). This CDR3 contains 14 residues. The V end lost 2 bases, the J end lost 1 base, and 9 bases lay between the germline ends. The germline V gene has CDR1 LNHNV and CDR2 YYDKDF (reference sequence). The CDR3 nucleotides are TGTGCCACCAGCAGACTTCGGGAGTCCTACGAGCAGTACTTC. It encodes CATSRLRESYEQYF.

This chain links TRBV19 with TRBJ1-1; TRBD1 matches at 8 bases. CDR3 length equals 17 residues. Germline assignment: CDR1 LNHDA and CDR2 SQIVND (reference sequence). V was clipped by 3 bases and J by 1 base; unmatched bases: 10. CDR3 residues: CASSIVPTGGRNTEAFF. CDR3 bases: TGTGCCAGTAGTATTGTACCCACAGGGGGTAGGAACACTGAAGCTTTCTTT.

The J gene is TRBJ2-3, the V gene TRBV20-1; 10 bases fit TRBD1. The CDR3 runs to 17 residues. Trimming removed 3 bases from V and 0 bases from J; junction bases left unmatched: 9. Looked up from germline, CDR1 is DFQATT and CDR2 is SNEGSKA (reference sequence). The CDR3 protein is CSASQTGTGASTDTQYF. For the CDR3, the DNA is TGCAGTGCTAGTCAAACCGGGACAGGGGCGAGCACAGATACGCAGTATTTT.